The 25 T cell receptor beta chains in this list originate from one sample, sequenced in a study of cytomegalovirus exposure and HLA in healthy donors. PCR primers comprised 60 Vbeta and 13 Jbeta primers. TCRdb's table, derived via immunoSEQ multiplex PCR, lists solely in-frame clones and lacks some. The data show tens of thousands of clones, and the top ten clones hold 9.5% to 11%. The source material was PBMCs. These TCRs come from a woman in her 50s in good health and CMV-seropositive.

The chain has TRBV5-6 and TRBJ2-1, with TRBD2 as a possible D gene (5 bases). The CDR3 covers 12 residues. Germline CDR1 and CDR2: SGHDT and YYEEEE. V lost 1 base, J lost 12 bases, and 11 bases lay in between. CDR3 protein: CASSLFRAGQFF. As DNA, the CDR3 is TGTGCCAGCAGCTTGTTTCGGGCGGGGCAGTTCTTC.

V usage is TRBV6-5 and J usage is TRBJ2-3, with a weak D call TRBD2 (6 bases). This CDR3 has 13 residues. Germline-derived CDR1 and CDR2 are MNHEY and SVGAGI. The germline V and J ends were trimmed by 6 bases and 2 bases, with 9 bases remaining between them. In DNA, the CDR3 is TGTGCCAGCAGGAGGGACTTCACAGATACGCAGTATTTT. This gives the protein CASRRDFTDTQYF.

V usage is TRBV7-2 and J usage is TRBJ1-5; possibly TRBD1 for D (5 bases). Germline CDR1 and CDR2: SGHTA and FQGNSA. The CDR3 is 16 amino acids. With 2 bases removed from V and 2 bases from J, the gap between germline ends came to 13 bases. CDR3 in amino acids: CASSLSYRIGNQPQHF. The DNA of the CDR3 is TGTGCCAGCAGCTTATCTTACAGGATAGGCAATCAGCCCCAGCATTTT.

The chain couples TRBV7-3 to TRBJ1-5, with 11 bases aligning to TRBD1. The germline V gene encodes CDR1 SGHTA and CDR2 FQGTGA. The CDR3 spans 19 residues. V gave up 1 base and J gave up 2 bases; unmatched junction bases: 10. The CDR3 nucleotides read TGTGCCAGCAGCTTAAGGTCTGGACAGGGGGCCCGGGGCAATCAGCCCCAGCATTTT. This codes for CASSLRSGQGARGNQPQHF.

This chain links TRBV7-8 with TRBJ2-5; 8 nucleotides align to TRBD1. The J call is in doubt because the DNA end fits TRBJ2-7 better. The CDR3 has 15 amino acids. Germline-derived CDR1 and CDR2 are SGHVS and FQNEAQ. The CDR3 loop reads CASMDRQGLSYEQYF. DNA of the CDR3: TGTGCCAGTATGGACCGACAGGGGCTCTCCTACGAGCAGTACTTC.

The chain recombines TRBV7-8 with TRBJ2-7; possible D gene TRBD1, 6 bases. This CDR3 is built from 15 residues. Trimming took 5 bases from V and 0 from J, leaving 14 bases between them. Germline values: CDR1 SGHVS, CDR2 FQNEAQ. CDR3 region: CASSQFTGSSYEQYF. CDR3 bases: TGTGCCAGCAGCCAGTTTACAGGGAGCTCCTACGAGCAGTACTTC.

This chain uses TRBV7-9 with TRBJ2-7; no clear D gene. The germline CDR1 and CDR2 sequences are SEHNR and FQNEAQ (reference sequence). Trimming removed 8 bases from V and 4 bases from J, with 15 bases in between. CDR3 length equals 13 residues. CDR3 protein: CASEQTLSYEQYF. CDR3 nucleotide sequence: TGTGCCAGCGAACAGACCCTCTCATACGAGCAGTACTTC.

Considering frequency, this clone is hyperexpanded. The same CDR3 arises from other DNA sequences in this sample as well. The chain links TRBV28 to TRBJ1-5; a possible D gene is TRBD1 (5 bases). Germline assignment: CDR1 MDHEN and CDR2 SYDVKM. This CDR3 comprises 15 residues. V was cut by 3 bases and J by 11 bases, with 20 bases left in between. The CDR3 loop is CASSLWTSVKGTQHF. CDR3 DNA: TGTGCCAGCAGTTTGTGGACCTCCGTCAAGGGGACCCAGCATTTT.

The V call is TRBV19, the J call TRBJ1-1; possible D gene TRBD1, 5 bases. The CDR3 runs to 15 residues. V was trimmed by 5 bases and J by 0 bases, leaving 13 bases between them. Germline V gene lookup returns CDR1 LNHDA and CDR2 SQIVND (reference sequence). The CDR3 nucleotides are TGTGCCAGTAGTCCTGGACACAGCATGAACACTGAAGCTTTCTTT. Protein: CASSPGHSMNTEAFF.

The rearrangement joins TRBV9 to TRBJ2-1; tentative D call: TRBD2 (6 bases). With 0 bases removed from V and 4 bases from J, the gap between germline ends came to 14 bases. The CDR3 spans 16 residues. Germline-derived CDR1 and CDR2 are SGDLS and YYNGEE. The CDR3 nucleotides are TGTGCCAGCAGCGTAGAAGTGGGAGGCGATTACAATGAGCAGTTCTTC. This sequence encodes CASSVEVGGDYNEQFF.

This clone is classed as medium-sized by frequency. The CDR3 loop reads CASSSSAGGPYNEQFF. The CDR3 DNA is TGTGCCAGCAGCTCCTCAGCGGGGGGCCCCTACAATGAGCAGTTCTTC. This chain links TRBV7-9 with TRBJ2-1; 9 bases map to TRBD2. V lost 4 bases and J lost 2; bases outside the gene matches: 6. The CDR3 contains 16 residues. CDR1 is SEHNR, CDR2 FQNEAQ, per germline (reference sequence).

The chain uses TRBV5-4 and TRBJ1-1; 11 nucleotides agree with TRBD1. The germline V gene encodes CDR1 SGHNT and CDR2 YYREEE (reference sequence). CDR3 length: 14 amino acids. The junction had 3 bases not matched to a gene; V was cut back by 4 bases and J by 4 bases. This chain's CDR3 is CASSGQGAGTEAFF. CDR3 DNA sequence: TGTGCCAGCAGCGGACAGGGGGCGGGCACTGAAGCTTTCTTT.

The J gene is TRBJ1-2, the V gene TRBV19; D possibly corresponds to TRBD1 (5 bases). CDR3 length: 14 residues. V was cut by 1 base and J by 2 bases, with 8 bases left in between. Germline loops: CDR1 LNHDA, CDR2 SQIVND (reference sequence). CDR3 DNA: TGTGCCAGTAGTATAGGACAGTCCAACTATGGCTACACCTTC. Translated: CASSIGQSNYGYTF.

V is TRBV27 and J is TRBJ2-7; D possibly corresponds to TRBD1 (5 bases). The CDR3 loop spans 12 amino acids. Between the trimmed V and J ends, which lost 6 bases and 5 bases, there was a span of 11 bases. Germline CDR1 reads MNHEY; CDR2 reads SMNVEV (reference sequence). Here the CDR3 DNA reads TGTGCCAGCAGCCAAGACAGTAACGAGCAGTACTTC. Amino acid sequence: CASSQDSNEQYF.

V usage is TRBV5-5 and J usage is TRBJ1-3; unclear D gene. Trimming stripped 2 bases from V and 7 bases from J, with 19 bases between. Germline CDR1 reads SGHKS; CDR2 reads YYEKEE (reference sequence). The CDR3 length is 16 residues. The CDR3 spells CASSLVREISRNTIYF. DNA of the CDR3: TGTGCCAGCAGCTTAGTTCGGGAAATCTCCCGGAACACCATATATTTT.

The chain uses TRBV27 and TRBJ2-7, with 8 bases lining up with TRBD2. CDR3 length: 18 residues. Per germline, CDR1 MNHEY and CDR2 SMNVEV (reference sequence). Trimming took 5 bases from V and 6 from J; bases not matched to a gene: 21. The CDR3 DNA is TGTGCCAGCAGTCCCAGACAAGCGGGAGTTCTCTTATTGGGCGAGCAGTACTTC. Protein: CASSPRQAGVLLLGEQYF.

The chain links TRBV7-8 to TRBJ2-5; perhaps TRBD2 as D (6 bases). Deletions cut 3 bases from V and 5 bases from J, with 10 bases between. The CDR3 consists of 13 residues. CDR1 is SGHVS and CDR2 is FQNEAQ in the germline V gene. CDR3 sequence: CASSFAGRETQYF. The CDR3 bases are TGTGCCAGCAGCTTCGCGGGGCGGGAGACCCAGTACTTC.

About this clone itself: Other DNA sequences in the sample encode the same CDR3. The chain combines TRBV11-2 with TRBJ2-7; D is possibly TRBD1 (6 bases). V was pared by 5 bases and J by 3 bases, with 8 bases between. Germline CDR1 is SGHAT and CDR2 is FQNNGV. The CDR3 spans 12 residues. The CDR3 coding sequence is TGTGCCAGCAGCCCGGACAGCTACGAGCAGTACTTC. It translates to CASSPDSYEQYF.

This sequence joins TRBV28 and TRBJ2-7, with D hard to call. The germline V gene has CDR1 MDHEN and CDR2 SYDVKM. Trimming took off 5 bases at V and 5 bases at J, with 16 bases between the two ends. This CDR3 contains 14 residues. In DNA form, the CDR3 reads TGTGCCAGCAGTCAGAAGTCATGGGCCCACGAGCAGTACTTC. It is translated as CASSQKSWAHEQYF.

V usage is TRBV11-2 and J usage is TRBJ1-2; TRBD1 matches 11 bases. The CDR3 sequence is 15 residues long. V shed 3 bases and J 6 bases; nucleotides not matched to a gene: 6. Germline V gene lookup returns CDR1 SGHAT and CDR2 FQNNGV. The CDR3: CASSFTDRGQDGYTF. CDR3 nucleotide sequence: TGTGCCAGCAGCTTCACGGACAGGGGGCAGGATGGCTACACCTTC.

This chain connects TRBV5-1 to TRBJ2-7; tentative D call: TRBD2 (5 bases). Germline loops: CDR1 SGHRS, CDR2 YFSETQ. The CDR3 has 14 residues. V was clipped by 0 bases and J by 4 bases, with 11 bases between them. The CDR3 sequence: CASSLVGGGYEQYF. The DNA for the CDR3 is TGCGCCAGCAGCTTGGTTGGTGGAGGTTACGAGCAGTACTTC.

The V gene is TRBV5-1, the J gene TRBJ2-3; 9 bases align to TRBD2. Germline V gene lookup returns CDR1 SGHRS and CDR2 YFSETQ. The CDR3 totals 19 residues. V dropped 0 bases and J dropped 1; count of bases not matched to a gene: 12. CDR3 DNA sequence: TGCGCCAGCAGCTTGGGACCTGGGGTAGCGGGAGTCGGCACAGATACGCAGTATTTT. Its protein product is CASSLGPGVAGVGTDTQYF. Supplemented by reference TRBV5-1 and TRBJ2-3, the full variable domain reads KAGVTQTPRYLIKTRGQQVTLSCSPISGHRSVSWYQQTPGQGLQFLFEYFSETQRNKGNFPGRFSGRQFSNSRSEMNVSTLELGDSALYLCASSLGPGVAGVGTDTQYFGPGTRLTVL.

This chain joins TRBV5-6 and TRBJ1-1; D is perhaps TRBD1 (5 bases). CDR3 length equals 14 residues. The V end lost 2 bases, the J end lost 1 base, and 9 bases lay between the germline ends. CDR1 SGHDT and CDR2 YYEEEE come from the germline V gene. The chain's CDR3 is CASSLPTANTEAFF. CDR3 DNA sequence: TGTGCCAGCAGCTTACCGACAGCGAACACTGAAGCTTTCTTT.

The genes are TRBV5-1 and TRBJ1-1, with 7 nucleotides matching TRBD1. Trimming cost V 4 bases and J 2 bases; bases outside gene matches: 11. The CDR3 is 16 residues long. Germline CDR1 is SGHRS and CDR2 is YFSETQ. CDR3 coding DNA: TGCGCCAGCAGCGTCATATCTCAGGGGGTTAACACTGAAGCTTTCTTT. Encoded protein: CASSVISQGVNTEAFF.

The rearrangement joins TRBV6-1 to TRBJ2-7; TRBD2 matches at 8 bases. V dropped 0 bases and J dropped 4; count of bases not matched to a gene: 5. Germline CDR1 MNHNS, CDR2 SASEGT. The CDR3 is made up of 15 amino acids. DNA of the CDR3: TGTGCCAGCAGTGAAGCGAGACTAGCGAGGTACGAGCAGTACTTC. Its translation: CASSEARLARYEQYF.